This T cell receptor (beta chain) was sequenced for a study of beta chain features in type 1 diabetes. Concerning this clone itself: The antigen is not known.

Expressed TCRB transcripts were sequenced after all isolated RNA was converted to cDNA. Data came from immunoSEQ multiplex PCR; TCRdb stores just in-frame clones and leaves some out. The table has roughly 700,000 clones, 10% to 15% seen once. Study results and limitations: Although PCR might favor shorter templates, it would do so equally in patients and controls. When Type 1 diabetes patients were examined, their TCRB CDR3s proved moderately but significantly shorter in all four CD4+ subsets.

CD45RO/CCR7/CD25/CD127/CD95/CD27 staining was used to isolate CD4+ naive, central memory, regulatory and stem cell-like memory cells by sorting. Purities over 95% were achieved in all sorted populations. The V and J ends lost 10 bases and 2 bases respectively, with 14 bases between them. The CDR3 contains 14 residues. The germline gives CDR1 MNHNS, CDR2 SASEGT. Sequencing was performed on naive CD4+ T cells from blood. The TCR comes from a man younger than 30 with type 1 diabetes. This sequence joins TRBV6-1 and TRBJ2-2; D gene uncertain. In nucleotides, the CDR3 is TGTGCCACTGACCCTCAACTAAACACCGGGGAGCTGTTTTTT. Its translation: CATDPQLNTGELFF.